Listed below are T cell receptor beta chains from one sample, sequenced in a study of metastatic and nonmetastatic thyroid tumors. With MiXCR, TCRdb reprocessed the PCR reads. The table shows 40,000 to 50,000 clones, with around 4% occurring only once. Sequencing was carried out using blood. These receptors were collected from a female donor with papillary thyroid cancer or a benign thyroid nodule (not recorded which). Some clones in this sample may be carry-over from other donors' samples. The CDR3 runs from the conserved cysteine through the conserved F or W. Each record gives: J gene, D gene, clone size, V gene, CDR3 protein, CDR3 DNA. D genes are given only for firm matches. Part of the rows lack a size; the others show once, few, many or a class for expanded clones.

>TRBJ2-1|NA|many|TRBV7-9
CASSSGPTGYSEQFF
TGTGCCAGCAGCTCTGGCCCCACGGGGTACAGCGAGCAGTTCTTC
>TRBJ1-5|NA|NA|TRBV19
CASSQRVLSNQPQHF
TGTGCCAGTAGTCAACGGGTACTTAGCAATCAGCCCCAGCATTTT
>TRBJ2-1|TRBD2|many|TRBV5-1
CASSLVSGRLSASNEQFF
TGCGCCAGCAGCTTGGTAAGCGGGAGACTCTCTGCTAGCAATGAGCAGTTCTTC
>TRBJ1-6|TRBD1|many|TRBV2
CASRDRDRGNLPLHF
TGTGCCAGCAGGGACCGGGACAGGGGGAACTTGCCCCTCCACTTT
>TRBJ1-4|NA|few|TRBV10-2
CASSEARGGDEKLFF
TGCGCCAGCAGTGAGGCGAGGGGAGGTGATGAAAAACTGTTTTTT
>TRBJ2-2|NA|NA|TRBV6-5
CASSYGQGGTGELFF
TGTGCCAGCAGTTACGGGCAGGGAGGCACCGGGGAGCTGTTTTTT
>TRBJ1-5|NA|NA|TRBV28
CASIQVWGNQPQHF
TGTGCCAGCATCCAGGTATGGGGCAATCAGCCCCAGCATTTT
>TRBJ2-1|TRBD2|many|TRBV2
CASTSGSSYNEQFF
TGTGCCAGCACGAGCGGGAGCTCCTACAATGAGCAGTTCTTC
>TRBJ2-7|NA|many|TRBV2
CASRTGTSSYEQYF
TGTGCCAGCAGAACCGGTACTAGCTCCTACGAGCAGTACTTC
>TRBJ2-5|TRBD2|many|TRBV28
CASSFGGGETRYF
TGTGCCAGCAGTTTTGGGGGAGGGGAGACCCGGTACTTC
>TRBJ2-1|NA|many|TRBV19
CASSIVAGRGYNEQFF
TGTGCCAGTAGTATAGTGGCCGGGAGAGGCTACAATGAGCAGTTCTTC
>TRBJ2-3|TRBD2|few|TRBV6-4
CASSEFGTIGTDTQYF
TGTGCCAGCAGTGAATTCGGGACTATCGGCACAGATACGCAGTATTTT
>TRBJ2-1|TRBD2|many|TRBV7-6
CASSSLAGIYNEQFF
TGTGCCAGCAGCTCCTTAGCGGGGATCTACAATGAGCAGTTCTTC
>TRBJ2-6|NA|NA|TRBV27
CASSLSMGAGANVLTF
TGTGCCAGCAGTTTATCGATGGGGGCCGGGGCCAACGTCCTGACTTTC
>TRBJ2-1|TRBD1|many|TRBV12-3/TRBV12-4
CASSRTGPTSYNEQFF
TGTGCCAGCAGTCGGACAGGTCCGACCAGCTACAATGAGCAGTTCTTC
>TRBJ1-1|TRBD1|many|TRBV11-3
CASSLSRQGGTEAFF
TGTGCCAGCAGCCTAAGCCGACAGGGGGGCACTGAAGCTTTCTTT
>TRBJ2-1|TRBD1|many|TRBV19
CASSKPGQGYNEQFF
TGTGCCAGTAGTAAACCGGGACAGGGCTACAATGAGCAGTTCTTC
>TRBJ1-5|NA|many|TRBV19
CASSMGWGRRGDQPQHF
TGTGCCAGTAGTATGGGGTGGGGGCGCCGGGGGGATCAGCCCCAGCATTTT
>TRBJ1-1|NA|medium-sized|TRBV6-2/TRBV6-3
CASRQYRGTEAFF
TGTGCCAGCAGACAGTATAGGGGCACTGAAGCTTTCTTT
>TRBJ2-7|TRBD2|many|TRBV5-1
CASSLSSGSYEQYF
TGCGCCAGCAGCTTGTCTAGCGGCTCCTACGAGCAGTACTTC
>TRBJ2-7|NA|many|TRBV30
CAWSDPGLSVYEQYF
TGTGCCTGGAGCGACCCGGGACTTTCAGTTTACGAGCAGTACTTC
>TRBJ1-2|NA|many|TRBV29-1
CSVDSGGHGYTF
TGCAGCGTTGATAGCGGCGGTCATGGCTACACCTTC
>TRBJ2-1|NA|few|TRBV19
CASSIEAEIYNEQFF
TGTGCCAGTAGTATTGAAGCGGAGATCTACAATGAGCAGTTCTTC
>TRBJ2-3|TRBD1|NA|TRBV24-1
CATSGKGAADTQYF
TGTGCCACCAGTGGCAAGGGGGCGGCAGATACGCAGTATTTT
>TRBJ2-3|NA|medium-sized|TRBV6-1
CASSPPGRLTDTQYF
TGTGCCAGCAGCCCTCCGGGACGGCTGACAGATACGCAGTATTTT
>TRBJ2-6|NA|few|TRBV6-1
CASSDTDSGANVLTF
TGTGCCAGCAGTGACACAGATTCTGGGGCCAACGTCCTGACTTTC
>TRBJ2-3|NA|NA|TRBV24-1
CATRRCGTDTQYF
TGTGCCACGAGGAGGTGCGGCACAGATACGCAGTATTTT
>TRBJ2-7|NA|many|TRBV6-6
CASSYNGAPIYEQYF
TGTGCCAGCAGTTACAACGGGGCTCCAATCTACGAGCAGTACTTC
>TRBJ2-7|TRBD2|many|TRBV4-1
CASSQAGGPYEQYF
TGCGCCAGCAGCCAAGCGGGAGGGCCGTACGAGCAGTACTTC
>TRBJ1-2|TRBD1|many|TRBV19
CASSNLPGQGFMGYTF
TGTGCCAGTAGTAATCTTCCGGGACAGGGGTTCATGGGCTACACCTTC
>TRBJ2-5|TRBD1|many|TRBV19
CASGPTGVGETQYF
TGTGCCAGTGGTCCGACAGGGGTAGGAGAGACCCAGTACTTC
>TRBJ2-1|TRBD1|many|TRBV5-1
CASSLEGQGRNEQFF
TGCGCCAGCAGCTTGGAGGGACAGGGGCGAAATGAGCAGTTCTTC
>TRBJ2-1|NA|many|TRBV7-9
CASSSAPAGLVNEQFF
TGTGCCAGCAGTTCCGCCCCGGCCGGACTGGTTAATGAGCAGTTCTTC
>TRBJ2-5|TRBD2|NA|TRBV24-1
CDTSDRFATSGDETQYF
TGTGACACCAGTGATAGATTCGCGACAAGCGGGGACGAGACCCAGTACTTC
>TRBJ1-5|NA|many|TRBV5-1
CASSLTSDQPQHF
TGCGCCAGCAGCTTAACCAGCGATCAGCCCCAGCATTTT
>TRBJ1-5|TRBD1|few|TRBV6-1
CASSGDRARQPQHF
TGTGCCAGCAGTGGCGACAGGGCGCGACAGCCCCAGCATTTT
>TRBJ2-6|NA|few|TRBV7-3
CASSLEGSSGTNVLTF
TGTGCCAGCAGCTTAGAGGGGAGCTCTGGGACAAACGTCCTGACTTTC
>TRBJ2-1|TRBD2|many|TRBV10-1
CASSESGLDYNEQFF
TGCGCCAGCAGTGAGTCGGGACTAGACTACAATGAGCAGTTCTTC
>TRBJ2-6|NA|many|TRBV20-1
CSASGKLPSGANVLTF
TGCAGTGCTAGCGGGAAACTTCCCTCTGGGGCCAACGTCCTGACTTTC
>TRBJ2-7|NA|few|TRBV7-8
CASSFPGEVYEQYF
TGTGCCAGCAGCTTTCCGGGGGAAGTTTACGAGCAGTACTTC
>TRBJ2-2|TRBD1|few|TRBV6-1
CASSEDRGPGELFF
TGTGCCAGCAGTGAGGACAGGGGGCCCGGGGAGCTGTTTTTT
>TRBJ1-5|NA|few|TRBV24-1
CATSYTSPRVFNLQQPQHF
TGTGCCACCAGTTACACTTCTCCCAGGGTTTTCAATTTGCAACAGCCCCAGCATTTT
>TRBJ1-2|TRBD1|many|TRBV5-4
CASSLALGTDYTF
TGTGCCAGCAGCTTGGCTCTCGGGACAGACTACACCTTC
>TRBJ1-2|NA|many|TRBV25-1
CATSSYDVHF
TGTGCCACCAGCAGTTACGACGTCCACTTC
>TRBJ1-6|NA|NA|TRBV27
CASRNLGGSNSPLHF
TGTGCCAGCAGAAATCTAGGAGGAAGTAATTCACCCCTCCACTTT
>TRBJ1-6|NA|few|TRBV19
CASSILPGGNNSPLHF
TGTGCCAGTAGTATCTTACCTGGGGGCAATAATTCACCCCTCCACTTT
>TRBJ2-5|TRBD2|NA|TRBV2
CASSGGAGGGETQYF
TGTGCCAGCAGTGGGGGGGCGGGAGGTGGAGAGACCCAGTACTTC
>TRBJ1-6|NA|medium-sized|TRBV28
CASSLYPASYNSPLHF
TGTGCCAGCAGTTTATATCCGGCCTCCTATAATTCACCCCTCCACTTT
>TRBJ1-4|NA|many|TRBV24-1
CATSESDRWDNEKLFF
TGTGCCACCAGTGAATCAGACAGGTGGGATAATGAAAAACTGTTTTTT
>TRBJ2-3|TRBD1|few|TRBV6-1
CASGTGTGVRGTQYF
TGTGCCAGCGGAACCGGGACAGGGGTTCGGGGTACGCAGTATTTT
>TRBJ1-1|NA|many|TRBV4-1
CASRNPQGGEWTEAFF
TGCGCCAGCAGAAACCCCCAGGGAGGTGAATGGACTGAAGCTTTCTTT
>TRBJ2-2|TRBD1|many|TRBV7-3
CASSLTGPNTGELFF
TGTGCCAGCAGCCTGACAGGGCCCAACACCGGGGAGCTGTTTTTT